A selection of T cell receptor beta chains follows, all from one sample in a study of blood T cell repertoires in COVID-19. TCRdb keeps only in-frame clones here, not all; method: immunoSEQ multiplex PCR. The table has under 300,000 clones, roughly nine tenths seen once; the top ten hold 1% to 1.5%. Material: PBMCs or T cells enriched from blood (not recorded which). These receptors were taken from a human donor in a cohort exposed to, infected with or recovered from COVID-19 (not recorded which). The donor label of this sample is uncertain. The CDR3 runs from the conserved cysteine through the conserved F or W. The D gene is left open where the match is weak. Size values are once, few and many counts, or a class for expanded clones, and some rows have none.

d_gene: -
v_gene: TRBV27
j_gene: TRBJ1-1
abundance: -
CDR3nt: TGTGCCAGCAGTTTTGAGTGGTCCACTGAAGCTTTCTTT
CDR3aa: CASSFEWSTEAFF

d_gene: TRBD2
v_gene: TRBV5-1
j_gene: TRBJ2-1
abundance: -
CDR3nt: TGCGCCAGCAGCTTGGGGATGAGCGGGAGTTACCAGTTCTTC
CDR3aa: CASSLGMSGSYQFF

d_gene: -
v_gene: TRBV4-2
j_gene: TRBJ1-3
abundance: -
CDR3nt: TGTGCCAGCAGCCGGCCCGGGGGAGGAAACACCATATATTTT
CDR3aa: CASSRPGGGNTIYF

d_gene: -
v_gene: TRBV6-4
j_gene: TRBJ1-1
abundance: -
CDR3nt: TGTGCCAGCAGGAAGGGACTACGGTCAAGGGACACTGAAGCTTTCTTT
CDR3aa: CASRKGLRSRDTEAFF

d_gene: TRBD1
v_gene: TRBV29-1
j_gene: TRBJ1-3
abundance: -
CDR3nt: TGCAGCACACAGGGGGCGTCGGGAAACACCATATATTTT
CDR3aa: CSTQGASGNTIYF

d_gene: TRBD1
v_gene: TRBV7-3
j_gene: TRBJ2-7
abundance: -
CDR3nt: TGTGCCAGCAGCCCTGGACAGGACTACGAGCAGTACTTC
CDR3aa: CASSPGQDYEQYF

d_gene: -
v_gene: TRBV5-5
j_gene: TRBJ2-3
abundance: -
CDR3nt: TGTGCCAGCAGCTTTGGTTTACAGGGTAGCACAGATACGCAGTATTTT
CDR3aa: CASSFGLQGSTDTQYF

d_gene: TRBD1
v_gene: TRBV7-2
j_gene: TRBJ2-5
abundance: -
CDR3nt: TGTGCCAGCAGCTCCAACAGGGGGCCAGGGGAGACCCAGTACTTC
CDR3aa: CASSSNRGPGETQYF

d_gene: -
v_gene: TRBV7-3
j_gene: TRBJ1-2
abundance: -
CDR3nt: TGTGCCAGCAGCTTAACAGGAGGACTCGTTGGCTACACCTTC
CDR3aa: CASSLTGGLVGYTF

d_gene: -
v_gene: TRBV5-6
j_gene: TRBJ2-5
abundance: -
CDR3nt: TGTGCCAGCAGCTTGAGAAGCGGAGAAGAGACCCAGTACTTC
CDR3aa: CASSLRSGEETQYF

d_gene: TRBD1
v_gene: TRBV4-1
j_gene: TRBJ1-2
abundance: -
CDR3nt: TGCGCCAGCAGCCAGAACAGGGGGTTTGGCTACACCTTC
CDR3aa: CASSQNRGFGYTF

d_gene: TRBD1
v_gene: TRBV5-1
j_gene: TRBJ1-2
abundance: -
CDR3nt: TGCGCCAGCAGGGGAGGCCAGGGGGTGAGCGACTATGGCTACACCTTC
CDR3aa: CASRGGQGVSDYGYTF

d_gene: TRBD2
v_gene: TRBV5-1
j_gene: TRBJ2-7
abundance: -
CDR3nt: TGCGCCAGCAGCATGACGGGGGGAGCCTACGAGCAGTACTTC
CDR3aa: CASSMTGGAYEQYF

d_gene: -
v_gene: TRBV2
j_gene: TRBJ2-7
abundance: once
CDR3nt: TGTGCCAGCAGCAGGTCCTCACAGGGATACGAGCAGTACTTC
CDR3aa: CASSRSSQGYEQYF

d_gene: -
v_gene: TRBV6-1
j_gene: TRBJ1-1
abundance: -
CDR3nt: TGTGCCAGCAGTTCCTTAGCCACCCAGGCTTTCTTT
CDR3aa: CASSSLATQAFF

d_gene: TRBD1
v_gene: TRBV24-1
j_gene: TRBJ2-3
abundance: -
CDR3nt: TGTGCCACCAGTGATCTCCGACAGGGGACAGATACGCAGTATTTT
CDR3aa: CATSDLRQGTDTQYF

d_gene: TRBD1
v_gene: TRBV27
j_gene: TRBJ2-7
abundance: once
CDR3nt: TGTGCCAGCAGCTTCACAGGGGGCTTTAGCTCCTACGAGCAGTACTTC
CDR3aa: CASSFTGGFSSYEQYF

d_gene: -
v_gene: TRBV6-5
j_gene: TRBJ1-4
abundance: -
CDR3nt: TGTGCCAGCAGCTACGGGGGGACCGCGAATGAAAAACTGTTTTTT
CDR3aa: CASSYGGTANEKLFF

d_gene: TRBD2
v_gene: TRBV19
j_gene: TRBJ2-7
abundance: -
CDR3nt: TGTGCCAGTAGTATGACAGGCCGGGGGGGAATAAGCTCCTACGAGCAGTACTTC
CDR3aa: CASSMTGRGGISSYEQYF

d_gene: -
v_gene: TRBV2
j_gene: TRBJ1-2
abundance: -
CDR3nt: TGTGCCAGTAATAGGCAGGGCTATGGCTACACCTTC
CDR3aa: CASNRQGYGYTF

d_gene: -
v_gene: TRBV4-2
j_gene: TRBJ1-4
abundance: -
CDR3nt: TGTGCCAGCTCCCTCGGGGTCGAAAAACTGTTTTTT
CDR3aa: CASSLGVEKLFF

d_gene: -
v_gene: TRBV2
j_gene: TRBJ1-1
abundance: -
CDR3nt: TGTGCCAACCTCGACACCATGAACACTGAAGCTTTCTTT
CDR3aa: CANLDTMNTEAFF